The 22 T cell receptor beta chains below were found in one sample sequenced in a study of cytomegalovirus exposure and HLA in healthy donors. Libraries were prepared by immunoSEQ multiplex PCR; TCRdb keeps only in-frame clonotypes and omits some of them. The table includes a few hundred thousand clones, nearly 90% detected once. The sequenced material came from PBMCs. These receptors originate from a woman between 18 and 29 years old in good health and CMV-seronegative.

The rearrangement links TRBV6-5 to TRBJ1-2; D perhaps matches TRBD1 (6 bases). The V gene lost 6 bases and the J gene lost 3 bases, with 17 bases spanning the gap. The V gene's germline CDR1 is MNHEY and CDR2 SVGAGI. The CDR3 covers 15 residues. CDR3 bases: TGTGCCAGCAGGGGGTCTAACAGGGATTACTATGGCTACACCTTC. It specifies CASRGSNRDYYGYTF.

V gene TRBV19 combines with J gene TRBJ2-7; 7 bases match TRBD2. This CDR3 is built from 16 residues. V gave up 3 bases and J gave up 5 bases; unmatched junction bases: 13. Per the germline V gene, CDR1 is LNHDA and CDR2 is SQIVND (reference sequence). The CDR3 region has the DNA TGTGCCAGTAGTATTTTCATCGGAGGCGGGGGAGACGAGCAGTACTTC. Its protein product is CASSIFIGGGGDEQYF.

V usage is TRBV28 and J usage is TRBJ1-4, with D maybe TRBD1 (6 bases). V gave up 6 bases and J gave up 4 bases, with 12 bases separating them. This CDR3 is 14 amino acids long. Germline assignment: CDR1 MDHEN and CDR2 SYDVKM. The CDR3 DNA sequence: TGTGCCAGCAGCCTGACAGGACTTAATGAAAAACTGTTTTTT. Its translation is CASSLTGLNEKLFF.

The chain employs TRBV2 and TRBJ2-1; TRBD1 might be the D (6 bases). V lost 9 bases to trimming and J lost 2 bases, with 14 bases between them. Germline CDR1 reads SNHLY; CDR2 reads FYNNEI. The CDR3 is 14 amino acids. The CDR3 loop reads CASQTGSPYNEQFF. DNA for the CDR3: TGTGCCAGTCAAACAGGGAGCCCCTACAATGAGCAGTTCTTC.

This clone was counted between two and nine times. The CDR3 DNA reads as TGTGCCAGCAGCTTGCAAGGGAGTCAGCCCCAGCATTTT. It translates to CASSLQGSQPQHF. The chain links TRBV11-2 to TRBJ1-5, with D uncertain. CDR3 length equals 13 residues. Germline values: CDR1 SGHAT, CDR2 FQNNGV. Trimming pared 3 bases from V and 6 bases from J, leaving 9 bases between.

The chain has TRBV5-8 and TRBJ2-2; the match to TRBD1 covers 9 bases. Trimming removed 4 bases from V and 5 bases from J; junction bases left unmatched: 3. This CDR3 comprises 14 residues. Germline V gene sequence: CDR1 SGHTS, CDR2 YDEGEE. CDR3 in DNA: TGTGCCAGCAGCCGGGGACAGGGTACCGGGGAGCTGTTTTTT. Its protein product is CASSRGQGTGELFF.

This clone was seen a few times. The rearrangement links TRBV11-2 to TRBJ1-5, with 7 nucleotides matching TRBD1. Per germline, CDR1 SGHAT and CDR2 FQNNGV. The length of the CDR3 is 12 residues. J lost 6 bases, V lost 5 bases, and 1 base had no gene match. The CDR3: CASSHRGQPQHF. The CDR3 DNA follows: TGTGCCAGCAGCCACAGGGGTCAGCCCCAGCATTTT.

The chain links TRBV7-9 to TRBJ2-2, with 8 nucleotides matching TRBD2. From germline, CDR1 is SEHNR and CDR2 FQNEAQ (reference sequence). The V gene end was trimmed by 3 bases and the J gene end by 7 bases; junction bases not matched to a gene: 7. The CDR3 consists of 15 residues. The CDR3 DNA reads TGTGCCAGCAGCTTGACCGGGACTAGTAGCGGGGAGCTGTTTTTT. Translated, it gives CASSLTGTSSGELFF.

V gene TRBV10-2 combines with J gene TRBJ1-5; D may be TRBD1 (5 bases). Between the trimmed V and J ends, which lost 0 bases and 3 bases, there was a span of 12 bases. Per germline, CDR1 WSHSY and CDR2 SAAADI. This CDR3 is 16 amino acids long. CDR3 DNA: TGCGCCAGCAGTGAGTCGGGGCGGAACGACAATCAGCCCCAGCATTTT. Its translation: CASSESGRNDNQPQHF.

This clone was seen a single time. In DNA form, the CDR3 reads TGCGCCAGCAGCCAAGGGACTCTAGAAGCTTTCTTT. This sequence encodes CASSQGTLEAFF. The chain recombines TRBV4-3 with TRBJ1-1; the D is unclear. Germline values: CDR1 LGHNA, CDR2 YSLEER. This CDR3 contains 12 residues. V lost 1 base and J 8 bases, leaving 8 bases between the germline ends.

CDR3 in DNA: TGCGCCAGCAGCTTTAGCGGGGGGACGGAGACCCAGTACTTC. It translates to CASSFSGGTETQYF. V and J are TRBV5-1 and TRBJ2-5, with 10 nucleotides matching TRBD2. The CDR3 runs 14 residues. Germline V gives CDR1 SGHRS, CDR2 YFSETQ. V shed 2 bases, J shed 5 bases, and the junction held 3 bases outside the gene matches.

The V call is TRBV28, the J call TRBJ1-2, with D perhaps TRBD1 (6 bases). Germline CDR1 reads MDHEN; CDR2 reads SYDVKM. The ends were cut back, 5 bases at V and 3 bases at J, with 13 bases in the middle. This CDR3 region has 14 residues. The CDR3 region has the DNA TGTGCCAGCAGTGTGACGCGGACAGACTATGGCTACACCTTC. Translated: CASSVTRTDYGYTF.

The rearrangement links TRBV21-1 to TRBJ2-5; the DNA was not used to check the table's D call, TRBD1. TRBV21-1 corresponds to a pseudogene. There are 14 residues in the CDR3. CDR3 region: CASSSGQACETQYF. The CDR3 DNA is TGTGCCAGCAGCTCGGGACAGGCATGTGAGACCCAGTACTTC.

This chain connects TRBV4-1 to TRBJ2-2, with no clear D. CDR3 size: 12 residues. V lost 3 bases to trimming and J lost 6 bases, with 5 bases between them. Germline assignment: CDR1 MGHRA and CDR2 YSYEKL. The CDR3 DNA reads TGCGCCAGCAGCCACCCCTCCGGGGAGCTGTTTTTT. Protein sequence: CASSHPSGELFF.

V and J are TRBV7-2 and TRBJ1-1; TRBD1 matches at 10 bases. The J segment lost 3 bases and the V segment lost 2 bases, leaving 12 bases of the junction unmatched. The CDR3 sequence is 18 residues long. The germline V gene has CDR1 SGHTA and CDR2 FQGNSA. In DNA form, the CDR3 reads TGTGCCAGCAGCTTACCCATAAGGACAGGGGGGGAGGACACTGAAGCTTTCTTT. It is translated as CASSLPIRTGGEDTEAFF.

J is TRBJ2-3 and V is TRBV7-2, with TRBD2 identical over 10 bases. The V gene's germline CDR1 is SGHTA and CDR2 FQGNSA. Trimming took 1 base from V and 2 from J; bases not matched to a gene: 6. The CDR3 runs to 17 residues. The CDR3 bases are TGTGCCAGCAGCTTAGTGCCTAGCGGGGGCTCCACAGATACGCAGTATTTT. It translates to CASSLVPSGGSTDTQYF. Variable domain in full (rest from reference TRBV7-2 and TRBJ2-3): GAGVSQSPSNKVTEKGKDVELRCDPISGHTALYWYRQSLGQGLEFLIYFQGNSAPDKSGLPSDRFSAERTGGSVSTLTIQRTQQEDSAVYLCASSLVPSGGSTDTQYFGPGTRLTVL.

This clone occurred once. The chain joins TRBV5-5 to TRBJ1-4; no definite D call. The V gene's germline CDR1 is SGHKS and CDR2 YYEKEE (reference sequence). With 4 bases removed from V and 4 bases from J, the gap between germline ends came to 5 bases. The CDR3 contains 12 residues. CDR3 sequence: CASSGLNEKLFF. In DNA, the CDR3 is TGTGCCAGCAGCGGGCTTAATGAAAAACTGTTTTTT.

This chain connects TRBV7-2 to TRBJ2-1; the match to TRBD2 covers 9 bases. CDR1 and CDR2 (germline): SGHTA, FQGNSA. The length of the CDR3 is 16 residues. The V segment lost 1 base and the J segment 7 bases; nucleotides outside the gene matches: 8. The CDR3, as DNA: TGTGCCAGCAGCTTAGTTGGCGGGGGGGCCGGAAATGAGCAGTTCTTC. Residues: CASSLVGGGAGNEQFF.

The chain recombines TRBV5-1 with TRBJ1-6; tentative D call: TRBD1 (6 bases). The V and J ends lost 0 bases and 7 bases respectively, with 14 bases between them. The CDR3 contains 16 residues. Germline lookup yields CDR1 SGHRS and CDR2 YFSETQ. The CDR3: CASSLGFRGSNSPLHF. For the CDR3, the DNA is TGCGCCAGCAGCTTGGGCTTCAGGGGTAGCAATTCACCCCTCCACTTT.

The chain links TRBV27 to TRBJ1-4; D is perhaps TRBD1 (5 bases). The V end was cut by 7 bases, the J end by 8 bases, with 17 bases between. The CDR3 runs to 14 residues. The germline gives CDR1 MNHEY, CDR2 SMNVEV (reference sequence). Here the CDR3 reads CASKVGGSREKLFF. As DNA, the CDR3 is TGTGCCAGCAAGGTCGGGGGGTCGAGGGAAAAACTGTTTTTT.

The chain is built from TRBV28 and TRBJ2-7, with D possibly being TRBD2 (6 bases). The V gene lost 7 bases and the J gene lost 0 bases, with 10 bases spanning the gap. The CDR3 contains 13 residues. Germline loops: CDR1 MDHEN, CDR2 SYDVKM. CDR3 nucleotides: TGTGCCAGCAAGCCCGGGGGCTCCTACGAGCAGTACTTC. Its protein product is CASKPGGSYEQYF.

V and J are TRBV28 and TRBJ1-2, with a possible D match to TRBD1 (5 bases). V lost 4 bases and J 8 bases, leaving 17 bases between the germline ends. This CDR3 contains 14 residues. CDR1 is MDHEN and CDR2 is SYDVKM in the germline V gene. CDR3 DNA: TGTGCCAGCAGTTCCCCGGACGGGGACTGGGGCTACACCTTC. This gives the protein CASSSPDGDWGYTF.